This TCR beta chain was retrieved from a study of T cell responses to AZD1222 COVID-19 vaccine. Points from the study as a whole: The span of vaccine-associated CD4 TCRs extended across spike, with dominance at 160-218 and 743-854.

The junction had 8 bases not matched to a gene; V was cut back by 5 bases and J by 3 bases. The CDR3 has 15 amino acids. Germline loops: CDR1 SGHTA, CDR2 FQGNSA. Some second doses came at about 4 weeks and others at about 12 weeks; these were pooled. Sequencing used immunoSEQ multiplex PCR; TCRdb keeps in-frame clones, though not all of them. Altogether tens of thousands of clones are present, around 93% being singletons, with the ten largest covering under 35%. Note on this clone: The antigen is not known.

The sample was peripheral blood, taken 28 days after the second AZD1222 dose. The rearrangement links TRBV7-2 to TRBJ2-7; TRBD1 agrees at 9 bases. This clonotype was obtained from an adult who received the AZD1222 COVID-19 vaccine. The CDR3 DNA is TGTGCCAGCAGCAGCACCGGGACAGGGTTCTACGAGCAGTACTTC. This sequence encodes CASSSTGTGFYEQYF.